A single sample gave rise to the 32 T cell receptor beta chains below, sequenced in a study of blood T cell repertoires in COVID-19. The table came from immunoSEQ multiplex PCR; TCRdb's copy has only in-frame clones and leaves some out. The repertoire holds a few hundred thousand clones, with about four fifths as singletons. The material sequenced was PBMCs or T cells enriched from blood (not recorded which). These receptors all stem from a woman aged 45-60 years who had recovered from COVID-19.

The rearrangement links TRBV19 to TRBJ1-4; tentative D call: TRBD1 (5 bases). The CDR3 is made up of 19 amino acids. Trimming removed 2 bases from V and 3 bases from J, with 22 bases in between. CDR1 is LNHDA, CDR2 SQIVND, per germline (reference sequence). CDR3 DNA: TGTGCCAGTAGTATAAGAGGGACCCGGGGACTACAAGCTAATGAAAAACTGTTTTTT. Amino acid sequence: CASSIRGTRGLQANEKLFF.

The chain has TRBV9 and TRBJ2-5; 7 positions match TRBD2. The germline CDR1 and CDR2 sequences are SGDLS and YYNGEE. This CDR3 spans 14 amino acids. V lost 3 bases, J lost 2 bases, and 4 bases stayed unmatched. CDR3 loop: CASSATSRQETQYF. The CDR3 coding sequence is TGTGCCAGCAGCGCGACTAGCAGGCAAGAGACCCAGTACTTC.

The chain links TRBV4-3 to TRBJ2-7; 8 bases are shared with TRBD1. The CDR3 is made up of 15 amino acids. V lost 4 bases and J lost 3; bases outside the gene matches: 8. The germline CDR1 and CDR2 sequences are LGHNA and YSLEER. The CDR3 spells CASSPVTGGGYEQYF. Written as DNA, the CDR3 is TGCGCCAGCAGCCCAGTCACAGGGGGAGGCTACGAGCAGTACTTC.

The chain joins TRBV2 to TRBJ1-6; D remains unclear. The V end was cut by 5 bases, the J end by 6 bases, with 2 bases between. The germline CDR1 and CDR2 sequences are SNHLY and FYNNEI. The CDR3 runs to 11 residues. CDR3 DNA sequence: TGTGCCAGCAGTCGTAATTCACCCCTCCACTTT. Protein product: CASSRNSPLHF.

The chain recombines TRBV2 with TRBJ2-1; 8 bases are a match to TRBD1. Unmatched junction bases numbered 3, after V lost 5 bases and J lost 9 bases. CDR1 is SNHLY and CDR2 is FYNNEI in the germline V gene. The CDR3 totals 12 residues. CDR3 loop: CASSIQGGEQFF. The CDR3 DNA sequence: TGTGCCAGCAGTATACAGGGGGGTGAGCAGTTCTTC.

The chain links TRBV11-2 to TRBJ1-2, with 8 bases matching TRBD1. CDR1 SGHAT and CDR2 FQNNGV come from the germline V gene. This CDR3 is built from 15 residues. Unmatched junction bases numbered 12, after V lost 5 bases and J lost 7 bases. The CDR3, as DNA: TGTGCCAGCAGCGCAGGGGGCCAGGGTTTCGGTGGCTACACCTTC. Its protein product is CASSAGGQGFGGYTF.

This clone was found once. For the CDR3, the DNA is TGTGCCAGCAGTTCCGGGACAGGGACCCTAATGGTTCTCCAGTACTTC. Translated, it gives CASSSGTGTLMVLQYF. V and J are TRBV27 and TRBJ2-7, with TRBD1 matching 9 bases. The CDR3 extends over 16 amino acids. Germline-derived CDR1 and CDR2 are MNHEY and SMNVEV (reference sequence). V gave up 4 bases and J gave up 10 bases; unmatched junction bases: 17.

V and J are TRBV21-1 and TRBJ1-6; whether TRBD1, the table's D call, matches the DNA was not checked. TRBV21-1 is tagged as a pseudogene. The CDR3 loop spans 14 amino acids. CDR3 loop: CASSKGTGHSPLHF. CDR3 in DNA: TGTGCCAGCAGCAAAGGGACAGGCCATTCACCCCTCCACTTT.

With respect to this clone: Other DNA sequences in this sample translate to the same CDR3. The chain recombines TRBV18 with TRBJ1-5, with D possibly TRBD1 on 6 matching bases. Looked up from germline, CDR1 is KGHSH and CDR2 is LQKENI. The CDR3 length is 15 residues. V lost 4 bases, J lost 0 bases, and 10 bases lay in between. CDR3 sequence (DNA): TGTGCCAGCTCACTCGGACAGCTTAGCAATCAGCCCCAGCATTTT. This encodes CASSLGQLSNQPQHF.

This clone has a single count. This chain links TRBV19 with TRBJ1-4, with D unclear. Germline lookup yields CDR1 LNHDA and CDR2 SQIVND (reference sequence). V was clipped by 3 bases and J by 8 bases, with 28 bases between them. The CDR3 extends over 19 amino acids. CDR3 coding DNA: TGTGCCAGTAGTATTCGGGGATTGGTGTCCGAACAGCTTGGCGAAAAACTGTTTTTT. Its translation: CASSIRGLVSEQLGEKLFF.

This clone has a single count. The chain combines TRBV6-6 with TRBJ1-4; a possible D gene is TRBD1 (5 bases). The CDR3 has 15 amino acids. Trimming removed 6 bases at V and 7 bases at J, with 18 bases between. Germline CDR1 MNHNY, CDR2 SVGAGI (reference sequence). Here the CDR3 DNA reads TGTGCCAGCAGCCAAAGTCGGGGGACGGTTGAAAAACTGTTTTTT. Its protein is CASSQSRGTVEKLFF.

The gene calls are TRBV30 and TRBJ1-3; D is ambiguous. CDR1 GTSNPN and CDR2 SVGIG come from the germline V gene (reference sequence). Trimming cost V 4 bases and J 4 bases, with 14 bases left between them. The CDR3 totals 14 residues. The CDR3 DNA is TGTGCCTGGAATCCCGGGGATGGAGGAAACACCATATATTTT. Its translation: CAWNPGDGGNTIYF.

This chain connects TRBV9 to TRBJ2-5; D gene ambiguous. Germline V CDR1 and CDR2: SGDLS, YYNGEE. Trimming left V 1 base short and J 4 bases short, with 8 bases between. This CDR3 spans 13 amino acids. The CDR3, as DNA: TGTGCCAGCAGCGTACATCCGGGAGAGACCCAGTACTTC. Its translation is CASSVHPGETQYF.

This chain uses TRBV6-2 or TRBV6-3 with TRBJ2-4; a weak D match, TRBD1 (6 bases). Trimming took off 6 bases at V and 1 base at J, with 10 bases between the two ends. Looked up from germline, CDR1 is MNHEY and CDR2 is SVGEGT. The CDR3 has 14 amino acids. Written as DNA, the CDR3 is TGTGCCAGCAGCCAGGGGATGGCCAAAAACATTCAGTACTTC. It codes for CASSQGMAKNIQYF.

This chain connects TRBV4-1 to TRBJ1-3; 9 bases are shared with TRBD1. V shed 2 bases, J shed 0 bases, and the junction held 14 bases outside the gene matches. Germline CDR1 is MGHRA and CDR2 is YSYEKL. The CDR3 has 20 amino acids. The CDR3 sequence: CASSQPPPTGGLLSGNTIYF. The CDR3 nucleotides are TGCGCCAGCAGCCAACCACCCCCGACAGGGGGTCTACTCTCTGGAAACACCATATATTTT.

This chain links TRBV27 with TRBJ2-1, with D perhaps matching TRBD1 (6 bases). Germline CDR1 MNHEY, CDR2 SMNVEV (reference sequence). This CDR3 contains 15 residues. V was pared by 5 bases and J by 0 bases, with 11 bases between. The CDR3 region has the DNA TGTGCCAGCAGTCGAGGGGGAAGCTCCTACAATGAGCAGTTCTTC. Amino acids: CASSRGGSSYNEQFF.

V usage is TRBV9 and J usage is TRBJ1-1; D is possibly TRBD1 (5 bases). This CDR3 is 14 amino acids long. Germline V gene lookup returns CDR1 SGDLS and CDR2 YYNGEE. Trimming took off 0 bases at V and 4 bases at J, with 10 bases between the two ends. The CDR3 loop reads CASSVAQGSTEAFF. In nucleotides, the CDR3 is TGTGCCAGCAGCGTAGCGCAGGGATCCACTGAAGCTTTCTTT.

This clone showed up just once. The chain recombines TRBV5-1 with TRBJ2-1, with D possibly TRBD1 on 7 matching bases. Deletions cut 5 bases from V and 7 bases from J, with 16 bases between. CDR1 and CDR2 from the germline V gene are SGHRS and YFSETQ. The CDR3 contains 14 residues. CDR3 sequence (DNA): TGCGCCAGCAGTGGAGGGGGCTACCTTAATGAGCAGTTCTTC. Encoded protein: CASSGGGYLNEQFF.

The genes are TRBV19 and TRBJ1-1, with 9 bases aligning to TRBD1. This CDR3 has 15 amino acids. J was trimmed by 10 bases and V by 7 bases; bases with no gene match: 16. In germline, CDR1 is LNHDA, CDR2 SQIVND (reference sequence). Here the CDR3 reads CASTPWDRAQQGAFF. DNA for the CDR3: TGTGCCAGTACCCCATGGGACAGGGCGCAGCAGGGAGCTTTCTTT.

The rearrangement links TRBV2 to TRBJ1-1, with TRBD1 identical over 12 bases. The J segment lost 5 bases and the V segment lost 4 bases, leaving 2 bases of the junction unmatched. Germline-derived CDR1 and CDR2 are SNHLY and FYNNEI. The CDR3 consists of 14 residues. CDR3 residues: CASSGDRGQTEAFF. The CDR3 coding sequence is TGTGCCAGCAGTGGGGACAGGGGGCAGACTGAAGCTTTCTTT. The entire variable domain, with the rest obtained from reference TRBV2 and TRBJ1-1, is as follows: EPEVTQTPSHQVTQMGQEVILRCVPISNHLYFYWYRQILGQKVEFLVSFYNNEISEKSEIFDDQFSVERPDGSNFTLKIRSTKLEDSAMYFCASSGDRGQTEAFFGQGTRLTVV.

This clone was picked up a small number of times. The rearrangement uses TRBV4-2 and TRBJ1-2, with D maybe TRBD1 (6 bases). Germline V gene sequence: CDR1 LGHNA, CDR2 YNFKEQ. The CDR3 spans 14 residues. Trimming stripped 5 bases from V and 4 bases from J, with 14 bases between. The CDR3, as DNA: TGTGCCAGCAGCGATCAATACAGGGTCTATGGCTACACCTTC. This codes for CASSDQYRVYGYTF.

This sequence joins TRBV4-2 and TRBJ1-6; 10 nucleotides match TRBD1. This CDR3 contains 16 residues. After removal of 0 bases from V and 9 bases from J, the junction contained 5 bases not matched to a gene. Germline lookup yields CDR1 LGHNA and CDR2 YNFKEQ. CDR3 nucleotide sequence: TGTGCCAGCAGCCAAGATGGACAGGGGGTTACTTCACCCCTCCACTTT. It encodes CASSQDGQGVTSPLHF.

This rearrangement joins TRBV29-1 to TRBJ2-2; D not certain. The CDR3 is 14 residues long. V lost 4 bases and J lost 0, with 9 bases in between. Looked up from germline, CDR1 is SQVTM and CDR2 is ANQGSEA. The CDR3 is CSVGHLTNTGELFF. For the CDR3, the DNA is TGCAGCGTTGGACACCTCACGAACACCGGGGAGCTGTTTTTT.

V and J are TRBV30 and TRBJ2-5, with a tentative D call TRBD2 (6 bases). Germline CDR1 GTSNPN, CDR2 SVGIG (reference sequence). V shed 2 bases and J shed 7 bases, with 14 bases lying between them. The CDR3 has 13 residues. CDR3 amino acids: CAWSIRQEGTQYF. Here the CDR3 DNA reads TGTGCCTGGAGTATCAGGCAGGAGGGGACCCAGTACTTC.

V usage is TRBV4-2 and J usage is TRBJ1-4, with D perhaps matching TRBD1 (6 bases). The CDR3 runs to 16 residues. V was cut by 4 bases and J by 3 bases, with 15 bases left in between. Germline CDR1 reads LGHNA; CDR2 reads YNFKEQ. CDR3 coding DNA: TGTGCCAGCAGCCGGGAGGGGGGGCTGGCTAATGAAAAACTGTTTTTT. As protein: CASSREGGLANEKLFF.

This chain links TRBV25-1 with TRBJ1-2; perhaps TRBD1 as D (5 bases). The ends were cut back, 6 bases at V and 3 bases at J, with 14 bases in the middle. The germline V gene has CDR1 MGHDK and CDR2 SYGVNS. The CDR3 length is 14 residues. CDR3 sequence reads: CASREWGEHYGYTF. The DNA for the CDR3 is TGTGCCAGCAGAGAGTGGGGGGAACACTATGGCTACACCTTC.

The rearrangement uses TRBV5-1 and TRBJ2-2, with a weak D call TRBD1 (5 bases). V dropped 5 bases and J dropped 7 bases, with 15 bases sitting between them. Germline CDR1 reads SGHRS; CDR2 reads YFSETQ. The CDR3 contains 14 residues. The chain's CDR3 is CASRTQGAGGELFF. CDR3 coding DNA: TGCGCCAGCAGGACTCAAGGGGCTGGCGGGGAGCTGTTTTTT.

The genes are TRBV6-1 and TRBJ1-2; D is undetermined. The CDR3 spans 13 residues. Looked up from germline, CDR1 is MNHNS and CDR2 is SASEGT. V lost 3 bases, J lost 4 bases, and 9 bases lay in between. The CDR3 DNA reads as TGTGCCAGCAGTGACAGTCCCCCCTATGGCTACACCTTC. It translates to CASSDSPPYGYTF.

V and J are TRBV11-2 and TRBJ1-2; maybe TRBD1 (6 bases). V was pared by 0 bases and J by 5 bases, with 22 bases between. The CDR3 sequence is 18 residues long. In germline, CDR1 is SGHAT, CDR2 FQNNGV. CDR3: CASSLDYRVGSNRYGYTF. The CDR3 DNA reads TGTGCCAGCAGCTTAGATTACAGGGTAGGCTCAAATCGATATGGCTACACCTTC.

The chain couples TRBV6-5 to TRBJ1-4; D gene ambiguous. Germline loops: CDR1 MNHEY, CDR2 SVGAGI. The CDR3 is 15 residues long. V gave up 5 bases and J gave up 2 bases, with 12 bases separating them. The CDR3 region has the DNA TGTGCCAGCAGTCCCGAGACCGGGACTAATGAAAAACTGTTTTTT. Its protein is CASSPETGTNEKLFF.

J is TRBJ2-7 and V is TRBV10-3, with TRBD2 identical over 9 bases. Germline CDR1 ENHRY, CDR2 SYGVKD. The CDR3 loop spans 18 amino acids. V shed 4 bases and J 0 bases; nucleotides not matched to a gene: 13. The CDR3 is CAISVNWLAGTSSYEQYF. The CDR3 DNA sequence: TGTGCCATCAGTGTCAATTGGCTAGCGGGAACCAGCTCCTACGAGCAGTACTTC.

The chain combines TRBV18 with TRBJ2-1, with 9 bases identical to TRBD2. The CDR3 runs 20 residues. Germline V CDR1 and CDR2: KGHSH, LQKENI. Trimming took 3 bases from V and 4 from J; bases not matched to a gene: 19. For the CDR3, the DNA is TGTGCCAGCTCACCCCGCCATAGCGGGAGCTCTCAGGGGACGTACAATGAGCAGTTCTTC. It is translated as CASSPRHSGSSQGTYNEQFF. The full variable domain, in which reference TRBV18 and TRBJ2-1 provide the parts outside the CDR3, is NAGVMQNPRHLVRRRGQEARLRCSPMKGHSHVYWYRQLPEEGLKFMVYLQKENIIDESGMPKERFSAEFPKEGPSILRIQQVVRGDSAAYFCASSPRHSGSSQGTYNEQFFGPGTRLTVL.